A selection of T cell receptor beta chains follows, all from one sample in a study of shared clonotypes between healthy human individuals. The repertoire was sequenced with immunoSEQ multiplex PCR; TCRdb's copy has only in-frame clones and lacks some. The repertoire holds some 2.1 million clones, with roughly 95% as singletons. Input material: naive CD4+ T cells sorted from blood. The source of these receptors is a man younger than 35 in good health. CDR3s include the opening cysteine and the closing phenylalanine or tryptophan.

j_gene	v_gene	CDR3aa
TRBJ1-5	TRBV6-5	CASSYDSNQPQHF
TRBJ2-4	TRBV28	CASSTAGKAKNIQYF
TRBJ2-1	TRBV13	CASRGRGLAFEQFF
TRBJ1-1	TRBV5-1	CASSLAQGTTTEAFF
TRBJ2-2	TRBV6-1	CASSEPTGGNTGELFF
TRBJ2-1	TRBV4-1	CASSQVGLAGGNSLFF
TRBJ1-2	TRBV7-9	CASSSNVLGYGYTF
TRBJ1-4	TRBV2	CASCRDRANEKLFF
TRBJ1-1	TRBV19	CASTVSPGSTEAFF
TRBJ2-3	TRBV7-9	CASSSTSGGAHEQYF